The present T cell receptor beta chain was sequenced within a study of blood T cell dynamics during melanoma immunotherapy. Across the whole study: Metastatic melanoma patients received first-line pembrolizumab or nivolumab plus ipilimumab.

Measured with immunoSEQ multiplex PCR; TCRdb has only the in-frame clones, and not every one. The sample lists 25,000 to 30,000 clones; roughly 88% were seen once. As for time point: week 3, after first cycle of checkpoint inhibitor. One draw preceded checkpoint blockade; another followed its first cycle at week 3. The CDR3 extends over 15 amino acids. Germline-derived CDR1 and CDR2 are SGHRS and YFSETQ. The V and J ends lost 0 bases and 5 bases respectively, with 14 bases between them. This clonotype originated in a human donor with melanoma. The chain joins TRBV5-1 to TRBJ2-5; D is perhaps TRBD1 or TRBD2 (5 bases each). Source: blood, taken from a patient treated with checkpoint blockade. The CDR3 nucleotides read TGCGCCAGCAGCTTGGGTGGGGACCCCAAGGAGACCCAGTACTTC. It encodes CASSLGGDPKETQYF.